Following are 6 T cell receptor beta chains from one sample sequenced in a study of blood T cell repertoires in COVID-19. Sequenced by immunoSEQ multiplex PCR; TCRdb stores in-frame clones only, minus some. Of around 54,000 clones in the sample, about nine tenths were seen once. Sequenced material: peripheral blood. The receptors come from a woman between 40 and 50 years old with active COVID-19.

Of note for this clone: Other DNA sequences of this sample code for an identical CDR3. The chain couples TRBV5-1 to TRBJ2-2, with D unclear. This CDR3 is built from 15 residues. V was clipped by 4 bases and J by 4 bases, with 14 bases between them. The germline CDR1 and CDR2 sequences are SGHRS and YFSETQ. The CDR3 here is CASSLSIGGTGELFF. The CDR3 nucleotides are TGCGCCAGCAGCCTATCCATAGGCGGCACCGGGGAGCTGTTTTTT.

This chain uses TRBV19 with TRBJ2-7; TRBD2 aligns across 7 bases. This CDR3 spans 15 amino acids. CDR1 and CDR2 (germline): LNHDA, SQIVND (reference sequence). The V segment lost 5 bases and the J segment 4 bases; nucleotides outside the gene matches: 11. The CDR3 sequence: CASSAPGGFTYEQYF. CDR3 nucleotides: TGTGCCAGTAGTGCACCGGGGGGTTTCACGTACGAGCAGTACTTC. The full variable domain, in which reference TRBV19 and TRBJ2-7 provide the parts outside the CDR3, is DGGITQSPKYLFRKEGQNVTLSCEQNLNHDAMYWYRQDPGQGLRLIYYSQIVNDFQKGDIAEGYSVSREKKESFPLTVTSAQKNPTAFYLCASSAPGGFTYEQYFGPGTRLTVT.

The genes are TRBV3-1 (or the pseudogene TRBV3-2) and TRBJ2-3, with D possibly matching TRBD1 (6 bases). The CDR3 covers 15 residues. The V gene lost 4 bases and the J gene lost 4 bases, with 15 bases spanning the gap. CDR1 is LGHDT and CDR2 is YNNKEL in the germline V gene (reference sequence). CDR3: CASSPLLGASDTQYF. The CDR3 bases are TGTGCCAGCAGCCCACTTCTGGGGGCCTCAGATACGCAGTATTTT.

V gene TRBV18 combines with J gene TRBJ2-7; TRBD1 agrees at 9 bases. CDR3 length equals 14 residues. V dropped 7 bases and J dropped 3; count of bases not matched to a gene: 7. Germline CDR1 KGHSH, CDR2 LQKENI. CDR3: CASLPGQGLYEQYF. The CDR3 bases are TGTGCCAGCTTACCGGGACAGGGCCTCTACGAGCAGTACTTC. Variable domain in full (rest from reference TRBV18 and TRBJ2-7): NAGVMQNPRHLVRRRGQEARLRCSPMKGHSHVYWYRQLPEEGLKFMVYLQKENIIDESGMPKERFSAEFPKEGPSILRIQQVVRGDSAAYFCASLPGQGLYEQYFGPGTRLTVT.

V is TRBV9 and J is TRBJ1-6, with 8 bases lining up with TRBD1. CDR1 and CDR2 from the germline V gene are SGDLS and YYNGEE. After removal of 3 bases from V and 0 bases from J, the junction contained 5 bases not matched to a gene. CDR3 length: 17 amino acids. The CDR3 reads CASSGYRGSSYNSPLHF. The CDR3 DNA follows: TGTGCCAGCAGCGGGTACAGGGGGAGCTCCTATAATTCACCCCTCCACTTT.

The chain carries TRBV6-5 and TRBJ1-2; 8 nucleotides align to TRBD1. The ends lost 4 bases at V and 1 base at J; junction bases unmatched: 2. The CDR3 has 14 residues. Germline V gives CDR1 MNHEY, CDR2 SVGAGI. CDR3 amino acids: CASSSRGLNYGYTF. Here the CDR3 DNA reads TGTGCCAGCAGTTCCAGGGGGCTTAACTATGGCTACACCTTC.